This TCR beta chain was documented in a study of Ad26.COV2.S vaccination and SARS-CoV-2 variants. Stated treatment: some 19 received Ad26.COV2.S at low or high dose, single or two shots; a few received placebo; per-sample allocation not given. The study sampled participants on day 63 after the first vaccine or placebo injection. This adult donor, from Boston, was 18-55 years old. The CDR3 runs 17 residues. The V gene lost 0 bases and the J gene lost 3 bases, with 15 bases spanning the gap. Germline V CDR1 and CDR2: LNHNV, YYDKDF (reference sequence). Libraries were prepared by immunoSEQ multiplex PCR; TCRdb keeps only in-frame clonotypes and omits some of them. This repertoire shows roughly 400,000 clones, approximately 90% found once; its top ten account for less than 2%.

Sequencing was performed on peripheral blood, taken in a trial of Ad26.COV2.S vaccine versus placebo. The sequence was collected from a person aged 18-60 years who received the Ad26.COV2.S COVID-19 vaccine or a placebo. This chain uses TRBV15 with TRBJ2-1; D is undetermined. CDR3 coding DNA: TGTGCCACCAGCAGAGACTATGCGGCGGCGAGCTACAATGAGCAGTTCTTC. This sequence encodes CATSRDYAAASYNEQFF.